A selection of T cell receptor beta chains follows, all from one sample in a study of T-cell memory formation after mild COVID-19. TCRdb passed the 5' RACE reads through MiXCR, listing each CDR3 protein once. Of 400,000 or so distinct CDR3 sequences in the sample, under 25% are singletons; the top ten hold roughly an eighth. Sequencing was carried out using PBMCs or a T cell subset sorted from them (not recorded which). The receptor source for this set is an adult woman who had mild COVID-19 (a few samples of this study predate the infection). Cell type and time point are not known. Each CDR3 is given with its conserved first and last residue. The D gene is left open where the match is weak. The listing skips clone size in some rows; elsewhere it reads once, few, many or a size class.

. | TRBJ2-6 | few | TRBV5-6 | TGTGCCAGCAGTGGGGGTGTTTCTGGGGCCAACGTCCTGACTTTC | CASSGGVSGANVLTF
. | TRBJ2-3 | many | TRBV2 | TGTGCCAGCAGTGAAACAGATACGCAGTATTTT | CASSETDTQYF
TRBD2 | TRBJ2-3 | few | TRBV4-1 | TGCGCCAGCAGCCAACTAGCGGCCGACACAGATACGCAGTATTTT | CASSQLAADTDTQYF
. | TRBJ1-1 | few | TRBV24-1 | TGTGCCACCAGTGATCGGAAGGGGGGGTCTACTGAAGCTTTCTTT | CATSDRKGGSTEAFF
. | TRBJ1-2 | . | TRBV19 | TGTGCCAGCAAAGGACAGACCCTAAAGTATGGCTACACCTTC | CASKGQTLKYGYTF
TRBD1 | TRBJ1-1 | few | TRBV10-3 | TGTGCCAGTAAGAATCCGGGACAGGGAAAAACTGAAGCTTTCTTT | CASKNPGQGKTEAFF
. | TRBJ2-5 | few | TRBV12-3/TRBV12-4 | TGTGCCAGCAGACGGAGGCAAGGAGAGACCCAGTACTTC | CASRRRQGETQYF
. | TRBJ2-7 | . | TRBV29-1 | TGCAGCGTCCGGAAGGGGTCCTCCTACGAGCAGTACTTC | CSVRKGSSYEQYF
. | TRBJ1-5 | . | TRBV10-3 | TGTTCCATCAGTGCAGACAGCAATCAGCCCCAGCATTTT | CSISADSNQPQHF
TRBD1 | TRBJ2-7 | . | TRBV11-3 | TGTGCCAGCAGTGGACAGGAACACTCCTACGAGCAGTACTTC | CASSGQEHSYEQYF
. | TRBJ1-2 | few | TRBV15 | TGTGCCACCAGCAGAGATACCCCCTATGGCTACACCTTC | CATSRDTPYGYTF
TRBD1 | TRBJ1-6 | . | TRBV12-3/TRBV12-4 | TGTGCCAGCAGTTTATTTGGGACAGAGAATAATTCACCCCTCCACTTT | CASSLFGTENNSPLHF
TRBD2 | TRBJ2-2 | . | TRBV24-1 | TGTGCCACCAGTGATTTGAAGATAAGCGGGGATAACACCGGGGAGCTGTTTTTT | CATSDLKISGDNTGELFF
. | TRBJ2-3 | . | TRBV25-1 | TGTGCCAGCAGTGATGTAGGGATCACAGATACGCAGTATTTT | CASSDVGITDTQYF
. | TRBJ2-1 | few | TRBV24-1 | TGTGCCACCAGTGCAGGGGACCCCCCCAATGAGCAGTTCTTC | CATSAGDPPNEQFF
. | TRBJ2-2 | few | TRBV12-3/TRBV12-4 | TGTGCCAGCAGACCATCGGACACCGGGGAGCTGTTTTTT | CASRPSDTGELFF
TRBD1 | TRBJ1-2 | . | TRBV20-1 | TGCAGTGCCAAACCAGGGGGCCGGTACGGCTACACCTTC | CSAKPGGRYGYTF
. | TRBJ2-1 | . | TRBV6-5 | TGTGCCAGCAGTTACGGCGGGGCTCCCGGGGCCCTATACAATGAGCAGTTCTTC | CASSYGGAPGALYNEQFF
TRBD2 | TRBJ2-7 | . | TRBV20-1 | TGCAGTGCTAGAGATTTGCGAGCGGGGGACTACGAGCAGTACTTC | CSARDLRAGDYEQYF
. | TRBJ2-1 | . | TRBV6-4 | TGTGCCAGCAGCCCTAGAGCGGCTACCTACAATGAGCAGTTCTTC | CASSPRAATYNEQFF
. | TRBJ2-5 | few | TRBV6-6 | TGTGCCAGCAGCTTTAACGGGGGGACCCAGTACTTC | CASSFNGGTQYF
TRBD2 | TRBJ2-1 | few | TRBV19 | TGTGCCAGTAGTATTCGGACTAGCAGATACAATGAGCAGTTCTTC | CASSIRTSRYNEQFF
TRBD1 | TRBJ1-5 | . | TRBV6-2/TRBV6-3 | TGTGCCAGCAGTTACTTAGGTGGACAGGGGGCGAATAGCAATCAGCCCCAGCATTTT | CASSYLGGQGANSNQPQHF
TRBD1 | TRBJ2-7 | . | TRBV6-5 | TGTGCCAGCAGTTACGGACAGGGTACGAACGAGCAGTACTTC | CASSYGQGTNEQYF
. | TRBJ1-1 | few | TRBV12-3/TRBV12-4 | TGTGCCAGCAGTTTACTTGGTGCCCTGGGGGTGAACACTGAAGCTTTCTTT | CASSLLGALGVNTEAFF
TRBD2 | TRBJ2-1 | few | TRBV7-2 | TGTGCCAGCAGCTTAGATGGAGCTAGCGGGAGCATGGTCAGGATCTTC | CASSLDGASGSMVRIF
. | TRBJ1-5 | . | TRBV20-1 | TGCAGTGCCTCACAGGGAGATAGCAATCAGCCCCAGCATTTT | CSASQGDSNQPQHF
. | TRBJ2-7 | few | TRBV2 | TGTGCCAGCAGTGACTTGGCCCGAGGGGGCGAGCAGTACTTC | CASSDLARGGEQYF